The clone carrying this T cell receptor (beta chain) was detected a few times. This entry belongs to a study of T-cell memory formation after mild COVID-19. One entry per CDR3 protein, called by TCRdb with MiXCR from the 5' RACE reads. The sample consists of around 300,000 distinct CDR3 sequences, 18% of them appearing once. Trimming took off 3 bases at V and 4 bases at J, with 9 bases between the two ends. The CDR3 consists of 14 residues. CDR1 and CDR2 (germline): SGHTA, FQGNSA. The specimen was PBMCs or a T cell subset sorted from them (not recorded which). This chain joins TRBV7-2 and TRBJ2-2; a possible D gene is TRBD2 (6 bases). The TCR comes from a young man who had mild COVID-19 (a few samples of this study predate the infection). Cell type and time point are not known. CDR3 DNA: TGTGCCAGCAGCTTGGAGGGAAGCACCGGGGAGCTGTTTTTT. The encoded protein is CASSLEGSTGELFF.